What follows are 2 T cell receptor beta chains derived from one specimen sequenced in a study of blood T cell repertoires in COVID-19. The assay was immunoSEQ multiplex PCR, and TCRdb's table has in-frame clones only and misses some. The data contain around 260,000 clones, about 80% of them singletons. The specimen was peripheral blood. The receptors originated from a person aged 65-85 years with COVID-19, enrolled during active disease.

The chain uses TRBV7-2 and TRBJ2-1; TRBD2 matches 10 bases. Germline loops: CDR1 SGHTA, CDR2 FQGNSA. The CDR3 runs to 17 residues. The junction had 12 bases not matched to a gene; V was cut back by 5 bases and J by 5 bases. CDR3 DNA sequence: TGTGCCAGCAGCCTCCGACCGACCCTAGCGGGGGACAATGAGCAGTTCTTC. This sequence encodes CASSLRPTLAGDNEQFF.

The V gene is TRBV7-9, the J gene TRBJ2-3; 8 bases line up with TRBD1. In germline, CDR1 is SEHNR, CDR2 FQNEAQ (reference sequence). The CDR3 totals 15 residues. V shed 1 base and J 2 bases; nucleotides not matched to a gene: 2. CDR3 coding DNA: TGTGCCAGCAGCTTAGGGACAGGGAACACAGATACGCAGTATTTT. Protein: CASSLGTGNTDTQYF.